The 25 T cell receptor beta chains presented below share a single source sample, sequenced in a study of blood T cell repertoires in COVID-19. Generated by immunoSEQ multiplex PCR, the TCRdb table keeps only in-frame clones and is missing some. In the table there are around 200,000 clones, 80% to 90% of which are singletons. The sequenced sample was peripheral blood. The receptor set was obtained from a man aged 50-60 years with active or convalescent COVID-19.

The chain links TRBV6-4 to TRBJ2-2; 9 bases are a match to TRBD2. Germline V CDR1 and CDR2: MRHNA, SNTAGT. Trimming removed 0 bases from V and 4 bases from J; junction bases left unmatched: 0. The CDR3 has 15 amino acids. The CDR3 region has the DNA TGTGCCAGCAGTGACTCTAGCGGGAGCACCGGGGAGCTGTTTTTT. As protein: CASSDSSGSTGELFF.

CDR3 protein: CASVPLSGTGLMNTEAFF. The CDR3 DNA follows: TGTGCCAGCGTCCCTCTTTCCGGGACAGGGCTTATGAACACTGAAGCTTTCTTT. The V gene is TRBV18, the J gene TRBJ1-1, with TRBD1 matching 9 bases. J gave up 0 bases and V 8 bases, and 16 bases lay outside the gene matches. Germline V CDR1 and CDR2: KGHSH, LQKENI. The CDR3 sequence is 18 residues long. Based on the CDR3 plus reference TRBV18 and TRBJ1-1, the full variable domain is NAGVMQNPRHLVRRRGQEARLRCSPMKGHSHVYWYRQLPEEGLKFMVYLQKENIIDESGMPKERFSAEFPKEGPSILRIQQVVRGDSAAYFCASVPLSGTGLMNTEAFFGQGTRLTVV.

This chain links TRBV19 with TRBJ1-5; 7 bases line up with TRBD1. Germline V lookup: CDR1 LNHDA, CDR2 SQIVND (reference sequence). After removal of 2 bases from V and 7 bases from J, the junction contained 5 bases not matched to a gene. The CDR3 totals 14 residues. The CDR3 region has the DNA TGTGCCAGTAGTATAAGGGACAGTGGACAGCCCCAGCATTTT. The encoded protein is CASSIRDSGQPQHF.

The chain has TRBV6-1 and TRBJ1-5; perhaps TRBD1 as D (5 bases). The CDR3 sequence is 16 residues long. Germline V gene data show CDR1 as MNHNS and CDR2 as SASEGT. The ends were cut back, 1 base at V and 7 bases at J, with 17 bases in the middle. The CDR3 spells CASSEVTSGGGQPQHF. In DNA form, the CDR3 reads TGTGCCAGCAGTGAAGTAACGTCGGGGGGAGGACAGCCCCAGCATTTT.

The chain uses TRBV23-1 and TRBJ2-5, with a weak D call TRBD2 (6 bases). TRBV23-1 counts as an open reading frame of uncertain function. Between the trimmed V and J ends, which lost 7 bases and 5 bases, there was a span of 14 bases. CDR3 length: 13 amino acids. The CDR3 spells CASNRGTQETQYF. The CDR3 DNA follows: TGCGCCAGCAACCGAGGGACTCAGGAGACCCAGTACTTC.

The CDR3 sequence is CASSFTGGYNEQFF. In DNA, the CDR3 is TGCGCCAGCAGCTTTACAGGGGGATACAATGAGCAGTTCTTC. V gene TRBV5-1 combines with J gene TRBJ2-1, with 8 bases aligning to TRBD1. The germline gives CDR1 SGHRS, CDR2 YFSETQ. The length of the CDR3 is 14 residues. V gave up 2 bases and J gave up 4 bases; unmatched junction bases: 2.

This CDR3 reads CASSDLAGTSSYNEQFF. Written as DNA, the CDR3 is TGTGCCAGCAGCGACCTAGCGGGCACGAGCTCCTACAATGAGCAGTTCTTC. The chain recombines TRBV9 with TRBJ2-1; TRBD2 matches 8 bases. Germline V gene sequence: CDR1 SGDLS, CDR2 YYNGEE. V shed 3 bases and J 0 bases; nucleotides not matched to a gene: 8. The CDR3 consists of 17 residues.

The J gene is TRBJ1-3, the V gene TRBV9; D possibly corresponds to TRBD1 (5 bases). This CDR3 contains 16 residues. CDR1 is SGDLS and CDR2 is YYNGEE in the germline V gene. Trimming removed 4 bases from V and 3 bases from J, with 17 bases in between. This chain's CDR3 is CASSPAHRLSGNTIYF. CDR3 nucleotide sequence: TGTGCCAGCAGCCCAGCCCACAGGTTAAGTGGAAACACCATATATTTT. The full variable domain, rest sourced from reference TRBV9 and TRBJ1-3, is DSGVTQTPKHLITATGQRVTLRCSPRSGDLSVYWYQQSLDQGLQFLIQYYNGEERAKGNILERFSAQQFPDLHSELNLSSLELGDSALYFCASSPAHRLSGNTIYFGEGSWLTVV.

The rearrangement joins TRBV4-1 to TRBJ2-1, with 10 bases identical to TRBD2. Germline V gives CDR1 MGHRA, CDR2 YSYEKL. The V segment lost 2 bases and the J segment 9 bases; nucleotides outside the gene matches: 16. The CDR3 is 18 amino acids. In nucleotides, the CDR3 is TGCGCCAGCAGCCAACCGGTTCGACTAGCGGGCTTAAAAGGTGAGCAGTTCTTC. Amino acids: CASSQPVRLAGLKGEQFF.

This clone was found once. The chain couples TRBV11-2 to TRBJ2-5; 7 bases line up with TRBD1. Germline trimming cut 3 bases from V and 5 bases from J; bases unmatched to any gene: 6. The germline V gene has CDR1 SGHAT and CDR2 FQNNGV. CDR3 length equals 14 residues. This chain's CDR3 is CASSFTGVGETQYF. The CDR3 DNA follows: TGTGCCAGCAGCTTTACAGGGGTTGGGGAGACCCAGTACTTC. Based on the CDR3 plus reference TRBV11-2 and TRBJ2-5, the full variable domain is EAGVAQSPRYKIIEKRQSVAFWCNPISGHATLYWYQQILGQGPKLLIQFQNNGVVDDSQLPKDRFSAERLKGVDSTLKIQPAKLEDSAVYLCASSFTGVGETQYFGPGTRLLVL.

This chain links TRBV9 with TRBJ1-2, with 7 bases aligning to TRBD1. From germline, CDR1 is SGDLS and CDR2 YYNGEE. V lost 0 bases and J lost 4; bases outside the gene matches: 6. This CDR3 contains 15 residues. CDR3 DNA: TGTGCCAGCAGCGTAGCCCCGGACAGGCCCTATGGCTACACCTTC. Translating gives CASSVAPDRPYGYTF.

The CDR3 here is CASSVERVLSGNTIYF. The CDR3 nucleotides are TGTGCCAGCAGCGTCGAAAGAGTACTCTCTGGAAACACCATATATTTT. The chain combines TRBV9 with TRBJ1-3, with D hard to call. Trimming shortened V by 2 bases and J by 0 bases, and 12 bases separated the two germline ends. Germline V gives CDR1 SGDLS, CDR2 YYNGEE. There are 16 residues in the CDR3.

As to this clone: The same CDR3 arises from other DNA sequences in this sample as well. The chain uses TRBV19 and TRBJ1-1, with D perhaps TRBD1 (5 bases). The germline V gene has CDR1 LNHDA and CDR2 SQIVND (reference sequence). The CDR3 totals 14 residues. Trimming took 3 bases from V and 4 from J, leaving 12 bases between them. The CDR3 coding sequence is TGTGCCAGTAGTATCAAGGGGTCGGGCACTGAAGCTTTCTTT. Amino acids: CASSIKGSGTEAFF.

The chain has TRBV6-1 and TRBJ1-1; D not certain. V shed 8 bases and J shed 1 base, with 8 bases lying between them. Germline lookup yields CDR1 MNHNS and CDR2 SASEGT. The CDR3 runs 12 residues. CDR3 nucleotide sequence: TGTGCCAGCCACCTCGGGAACACTGAAGCTTTCTTT. Its protein is CASHLGNTEAFF.

V usage is TRBV3-1 (or the pseudogene TRBV3-2) and J usage is TRBJ2-6, with D uncertain. CDR3 length: 16 residues. Germline loops: CDR1 LGHDT, CDR2 YNNKEL (reference sequence). V was trimmed by 0 bases and J by 0 bases, leaving 6 bases between them. CDR3 DNA sequence: TGTGCCAGCAGCCAAGAGGGCGACTCTGGGGCCAACGTCCTGACTTTC. It translates to CASSQEGDSGANVLTF.

This rearrangement joins TRBV5-1 to TRBJ2-2; 14 bases are shared with TRBD2. Germline assignment: CDR1 SGHRS and CDR2 YFSETQ. Unmatched junction bases numbered 4, after V lost 3 bases and J lost 0 bases. This CDR3 contains 18 residues. The CDR3 DNA reads TGCGCCAGCAGCTCGGGACTAGCGGGAGAACCGAACACCGGGGAGCTGTTTTTT. This gives the protein CASSSGLAGEPNTGELFF.

This clone showed up just a few times. The V call is TRBV28, the J call TRBJ2-7; D might be TRBD1 (6 bases). The V end was cut by 6 bases, the J end by 0 bases, with 15 bases between. The CDR3 has 15 residues. Looked up from germline, CDR1 is MDHEN and CDR2 is SYDVKM. CDR3 in amino acids: CASSIQGLSSYEQYF. The CDR3 DNA reads TGTGCCAGCAGCATTCAGGGGTTAAGCTCCTACGAGCAGTACTTC.

The chain joins TRBV5-6 to TRBJ1-1; D is uncertain. Germline values: CDR1 SGHDT, CDR2 YYEEEE. The CDR3 runs 13 residues. Trimming took off 0 bases at V and 10 bases at J, with 13 bases between the two ends. The CDR3, as DNA: TGTGCCAGCAGCTTGGGAGACGGAGGGAGAGCTTTCTTT. This sequence encodes CASSLGDGGRAFF.

The rearrangement links TRBV13 to TRBJ2-1; D not certain. V lost 5 bases, J lost 6 bases, and 11 bases lay in between. From germline, CDR1 is PRHDT and CDR2 FYEKMQ (reference sequence). CDR3 size: 13 residues. The CDR3 protein is CASSRGNGNEQFF. CDR3 DNA sequence: TGTGCCAGCAGCCGAGGAAACGGCAATGAGCAGTTCTTC.

This clone has only one observation. The V and J genes are TRBV4-3 and TRBJ2-1; D unclear. The V and J ends lost 1 base and 1 base respectively, with 11 bases between them. CDR3 length: 16 residues. Germline values: CDR1 LGHNA, CDR2 YSLEER. The CDR3 DNA reads as TGCGCCAGCAGCCAAGTCGGAGAGTATTCCTACAATGAGCAGTTCTTC. Translation gives CASSQVGEYSYNEQFF.

The chain carries TRBV19 and TRBJ1-5, with D uncertain. The germline CDR1 and CDR2 sequences are LNHDA and SQIVND (reference sequence). Trimming shortened V by 8 bases and J by 9 bases, and 14 bases separated the two germline ends. The length of the CDR3 is 12 residues. The CDR3 bases are TGTGCCAGTTCCCCGACTCTCTGGCCCCAGCATTTT. It codes for CASSPTLWPQHF.

V is TRBV15 and J is TRBJ1-5, with D possibly matching TRBD1 (5 bases). Trimming removed 3 bases at V and 2 bases at J, with 8 bases between. Germline V gene data show CDR1 as LNHNV and CDR2 as YYDKDF (reference sequence). This CDR3 spans 14 amino acids. The CDR3 DNA sequence: TGTGCCACCAGCAGTGGAGGGGGCAATCAGCCCCAGCATTTT. This encodes CATSSGGGNQPQHF.

The J gene is TRBJ2-3, the V gene TRBV13; 7 bases align to TRBD2. The ends lost 5 bases at V and 3 bases at J; junction bases unmatched: 8. Germline V gene lookup returns CDR1 PRHDT and CDR2 FYEKMQ (reference sequence). The CDR3 has 15 amino acids. The CDR3 spells CASSHTGGPTDTQYF. CDR3 bases: TGTGCCAGCAGCCACACGGGAGGCCCTACAGATACGCAGTATTTT.

The chain links TRBV19 to TRBJ1-1; 12 bases line up with TRBD1. The CDR3 totals 15 residues. Germline CDR1 is LNHDA and CDR2 is SQIVND (reference sequence). Trimming removed 7 bases from V and 2 bases from J; junction bases left unmatched: 5. Written as DNA, the CDR3 is TGTGCCAGTATCCGGGACAGGGGGCTTAACACTGAAGCTTTCTTT. Its protein is CASIRDRGLNTEAFF.

The chain uses TRBV11-3 and TRBJ2-1; perhaps TRBD2 as D (7 bases). The ends were cut back, 2 bases at V and 7 bases at J, with 12 bases in the middle. Germline CDR1 reads SGHNT; CDR2 reads YENEEA. The CDR3 consists of 14 residues. The CDR3 coding sequence is TGTGCCAGCAGCTTAAGGAGGGGGGGTAATGAGCAGTTCTTC. It specifies CASSLRRGGNEQFF.